These 31 T cell receptor beta chains were all obtained from the same sample, sequenced in a study of blood T cell repertoires in COVID-19 (dated by TCRdb to about 2020). Libraries were prepared through the immunoSEQ multiplex PCR assay. In its TCRdb copy, this immuneACCESS table keeps in-frame sequences only and misses some clones. Where compared with another copy, unresolved V genes explain less than half of these, and the others have no known cause. For this sample there are about 140,000 clones; approximately 91% appear just once. The ten largest clones represent roughly a tenth of the sample. The sample was peripheral blood. These receptors all stem from a man in his fifties with active or convalescent COVID-19.

The chain carries TRBV28 and TRBJ1-5; 8 positions agree with TRBD1. The J segment lost 6 bases and the V segment lost 4 bases, leaving 8 bases of the junction unmatched. There are 15 residues in the CDR3. Germline CDR1 is MDHEN and CDR2 is SYDVKM. CDR3 protein: CASSSDRDVAQPQHF. CDR3 bases: TGTGCCAGCAGTTCGGACAGGGACGTCGCTCAGCCCCAGCATTTT.

The V call is TRBV6-5, the J call TRBJ2-3; weak D call: TRBD1 (7 bases). Germline V CDR1 and CDR2: MNHEY, SVGAGI. This CDR3 region has 13 residues. Trimming left V 11 bases short and J 4 bases short, with 16 bases between. The CDR3 sequence: CASGGGPPDTQYF. CDR3 bases: TGTGCCTCTGGAGGGGGCCCCCCAGATACGCAGTATTTT.

Only one count was recorded for this clone. The genes are TRBV7-2 and TRBJ1-5; D not certain. The length of the CDR3 is 16 residues. CDR1 and CDR2 from the germline V gene are SGHTA and FQGNSA. Deletions cut 2 bases from V and 0 bases from J, with 11 bases between. This CDR3 reads CASSLFTVNSNQPQHF. DNA of the CDR3: TGTGCCAGCAGCTTATTCACGGTTAATAGCAATCAGCCCCAGCATTTT.

The chain is built from TRBV2 and TRBJ2-7; the D gene is possibly TRBD1 (5 bases). V lost 5 bases and J lost 0, with 8 bases in between. Per the germline V gene, CDR1 is SNHLY and CDR2 is FYNNEI. The CDR3 contains 13 residues. This chain's CDR3 is CASSRQYSYEQYF. Written as DNA, the CDR3 is TGTGCCAGCAGTCGACAGTACTCCTACGAGCAGTACTTC.

The chain has TRBV10-2 and TRBJ2-5, with 10 bases aligning to TRBD2. CDR1 is WSHSY and CDR2 is SAAADI in the germline V gene. The CDR3 is 16 residues long. With 0 bases clipped from V and 1 base from J, the junction kept 2 bases outside the gene matches. CDR3 in DNA: TGCGCCAGCAGTGAGTCTGGACTAGCGGTCCAAGAGACCCAGTACTTC. Amino acid sequence: CASSESGLAVQETQYF.

The count of this clone is one. J is TRBJ2-1 and V is TRBV5-6; TRBD2 matches 7 bases. Germline CDR1 is SGHDT and CDR2 is YYEEEE. Trimming removed 3 bases from V and 6 bases from J; junction bases left unmatched: 9. The CDR3 is 15 residues long. CDR3 DNA sequence: TGTGCCAGCAGCTCAACCGGGACTACCATCAATGAGCAGTTCTTC. The encoded protein is CASSSTGTTINEQFF.

This chain links TRBV7-3 with TRBJ2-5; 8 nucleotides match TRBD1. CDR3 size: 15 residues. Germline V gene sequence: CDR1 SGHTA, CDR2 FQGTGA. V trimming: 2 bases; J trimming: 4 bases; junction bases outside the gene matches: 6. CDR3 in amino acids: CASSLRPGTGETQYF. The CDR3 bases are TGTGCCAGCAGCTTACGTCCAGGGACAGGAGAGACCCAGTACTTC.

CDR3 in amino acids: CSVASSGNTIYF. For the CDR3, the DNA is TGCAGCGTTGCCAGCTCTGGAAACACCATATATTTT. The chain combines TRBV29-1 with TRBJ1-3; D is unresolved. Germline V gives CDR1 SQVTM, CDR2 ANQGSEA. Trimming stripped 4 bases from V and 0 bases from J, with 4 bases between. This CDR3 has 12 residues. The full variable domain, rest sourced from reference TRBV29-1 and TRBJ1-3, is SAVISQKPSRDICQRGTSLTIQCQVDSQVTMMFWYRQQPGQSLTLIATANQGSEATYESGFVIDKFPISRPNLTFSTLTVSNMSPEDSSIYLCSVASSGNTIYFGEGSWLTVV.

The chain combines TRBV14 with TRBJ1-1; D is possibly TRBD1 (5 bases). Between the trimmed V and J ends, which lost 2 bases and 0 bases, there was a span of 10 bases. The V gene's germline CDR1 is SGHDN and CDR2 FVKESK. The CDR3 extends over 15 amino acids. In DNA form, the CDR3 reads TGTGCCAGCAGCCAATTTGGGGGGGTGAACACTGAAGCTTTCTTT. It translates to CASSQFGGVNTEAFF.

A note on this clone: At one end the junction does not follow the germline gene, possibly because of a read error. The chain links TRBV7-7 to TRBJ2-5; 9 nucleotides align to TRBD1. The germline V gene encodes CDR1 SSHAT and CDR2 FNYEAQ (reference sequence). The length of the CDR3 is 14 residues. The CDR3 DNA reads as TGTGCTAGCAGCCGCAATGACAGGGGGGAGACCCAGTACTTC. Protein sequence: CASSRNDRGETQYF.

This chain links TRBV2 with TRBJ2-1, with TRBD2 identical over 8 bases. The CDR3 runs to 14 residues. Per germline, CDR1 SNHLY and CDR2 FYNNEI. J gave up 4 bases and V 2 bases, and 1 base lay outside the gene matches. CDR3 residues: CASSESGSYNEQFF. CDR3 bases: TGTGCCAGCAGTGAAAGCGGGAGTTACAATGAGCAGTTCTTC.

The chain is built from TRBV9 and TRBJ2-3, with 10 bases lining up with TRBD2. With 0 bases clipped from V and 4 bases from J, the junction kept 8 bases outside the gene matches. This CDR3 is 17 amino acids long. Germline CDR1 is SGDLS and CDR2 is YYNGEE. CDR3 sequence reads: CASSVGTAGGSADTQYF. CDR3 sequence (DNA): TGTGCCAGCAGCGTAGGGACAGCGGGAGGGTCTGCAGATACGCAGTATTTT.

The V gene is TRBV12-3 or TRBV12-4, the J gene TRBJ2-7, with TRBD1 matching over 8 bases. CDR3 size: 13 residues. With V trimmed by 2 bases and J by 6 bases, 3 bases remained unmatched. This CDR3 is CASSLQGAGEQYF. The CDR3 DNA reads as TGTGCCAGCAGTTTACAGGGGGCCGGCGAGCAGTACTTC.

This rearrangement joins TRBV19 to TRBJ1-6; 7 bases match TRBD1. Trimming cost V 7 bases and J 7 bases; bases outside gene matches: 13. The CDR3 spans 16 residues. Germline CDR1 and CDR2: LNHDA and SQIVND (reference sequence). As DNA, the CDR3 is TGTGCCAGTACGAAGAACAGGGGCCCGGGGAATTCACCCCTCCACTTT. This sequence encodes CASTKNRGPGNSPLHF.

This rearrangement joins TRBV6-5 to TRBJ2-7, with D possibly matching TRBD1 (6 bases). Germline-derived CDR1 and CDR2 are MNHEY and SVGAGI. The CDR3 totals 13 residues. V was pared by 5 bases and J by 6 bases, with 14 bases between. CDR3 coding DNA: TGTGCCAGCAGTATACACAGGGAAAGCGAGCAGTACTTC. It codes for CASSIHRESEQYF.

This clone has just a few counts. V gene TRBV6-5 combines with J gene TRBJ2-3; possibly TRBD2 for D (7 bases). The CDR3 has 15 residues. CDR1 is MNHEY and CDR2 is SVGAGI in the germline V gene. V lost 7 bases to trimming and J lost 4 bases, with 18 bases between them. CDR3 sequence reads: CASTAGASGADTQYF. The CDR3 nucleotides are TGTGCCAGCACCGCGGGGGCTTCGGGTGCAGATACGCAGTATTTT.

V gene TRBV10-3 combines with J gene TRBJ1-1, with D possibly matching TRBD1 (5 bases). CDR3 length: 14 amino acids. The germline V and J ends were trimmed by 6 bases and 5 bases, with 16 bases remaining between them. Germline values: CDR1 ENHRY, CDR2 SYGVKD. CDR3 DNA sequence: TGTGCCATCAGCCGAGGAGGGGCAGGGACTGAAGCTTTCTTT. Amino acid sequence: CAISRGGAGTEAFF.

The V and J genes are TRBV5-1 and TRBJ2-5; D is possibly TRBD1 (6 bases). CDR3 size: 15 residues. Germline V CDR1 and CDR2: SGHRS, YFSETQ. Trimming removed 4 bases from V and 4 bases from J, with 17 bases in between. The CDR3 DNA is TGCGCCAGCAGCATAACAGGGTTTTACGGAGAGACCCAGTACTTC. This codes for CASSITGFYGETQYF.

V gene TRBV25-1 combines with J gene TRBJ2-7, with 12 positions matching TRBD1. With V trimmed by 10 bases and J by 7 bases, 11 bases remained unmatched. The CDR3 has 14 amino acids. The germline gives CDR1 MGHDK, CDR2 SYGVNS. CDR3 nucleotide sequence: TGTGCCACCCGCCCCGGGACAGGGGGCTTGGAGCAGTACTTC. It specifies CATRPGTGGLEQYF.

The V and J genes are TRBV6-5 and TRBJ1-1; weak D call: TRBD1 (6 bases). V lost 5 bases and J 10 bases, leaving 11 bases between the germline ends. CDR1 MNHEY and CDR2 SVGAGI come from the germline V gene. The CDR3 is 11 residues long. The CDR3 spells CASSLQGRAFF. CDR3 nucleotides: TGTGCCAGCAGTCTCCAGGGGAGAGCTTTCTTT.

This chain connects TRBV7-9 to TRBJ2-3; TRBD2 matches 8 bases. Trimming removed 3 bases from V and 3 bases from J; junction bases left unmatched: 5. Germline loops: CDR1 SEHNR, CDR2 FQNEAQ (reference sequence). The CDR3 length is 15 residues. CDR3 residues: CASSFLRGRTDTQYF. The CDR3 DNA reads as TGTGCCAGCAGCTTCCTTCGCGGGAGGACAGATACGCAGTATTTT.

The V call is TRBV7-3, the J call TRBJ2-1, with D possibly TRBD2 on 6 matching bases. The CDR3 loop spans 15 amino acids. Germline CDR1 SGHTA, CDR2 FQGTGA. V was cut by 5 bases and J by 5 bases, with 16 bases left in between. CDR3: CASSQSGLANNEQFF. The CDR3 nucleotides read TGTGCCAGCAGCCAATCAGGCCTAGCGAACAATGAGCAGTTCTTC.

This chain joins TRBV6-5 and TRBJ1-5; no clear D gene. The CDR3 contains 14 residues. Trimming removed 7 bases at V and 0 bases at J, with 10 bases between. Germline V gives CDR1 MNHEY, CDR2 SVGAGI. Here the CDR3 DNA reads TGTGCCAGCACCCCACAGTATAGCAATCAGCCCCAGCATTTT. It encodes CASTPQYSNQPQHF.

This chain joins TRBV6-5 and TRBJ1-1, with D tentatively TRBD1 (5 bases). Germline V CDR1 and CDR2: MNHEY, SVGAGI. The CDR3 loop spans 15 amino acids. Deletions cut 4 bases from V and 3 bases from J, with 15 bases between. The CDR3 DNA sequence: TGTGCCAGCAGTTTCGGGACTGGGGGATACACTGAAGCTTTCTTT. Its protein product is CASSFGTGGYTEAFF.

The V gene is TRBV3-1 (or the pseudogene TRBV3-2), the J gene TRBJ1-1, with D maybe TRBD1 (5 bases). The V gene's germline CDR1 is LGHDT and CDR2 YNNKEL (reference sequence). V lost 4 bases and J lost 0, with 9 bases in between. CDR3 length: 14 amino acids. CDR3 in amino acids: CASSLTEMNTEAFF. DNA of the CDR3: TGTGCCAGCAGCCTGACAGAGATGAACACTGAAGCTTTCTTT.

This sequence joins TRBV27 and TRBJ2-7; 9 positions agree with TRBD1. V shed 3 bases, J shed 5 bases, and the junction held 8 bases outside the gene matches. CDR1 is MNHEY, CDR2 SMNVEV, per germline (reference sequence). This CDR3 contains 15 residues. The DNA of the CDR3 is TGTGCCAGCAGTTTTACCGGGACAGGGTACCACGAGCAGTACTTC. Its translation: CASSFTGTGYHEQYF.

The rearrangement links TRBV30 to TRBJ1-6, with TRBD1 identical over 9 bases. The CDR3 runs to 14 residues. The germline V gene has CDR1 GTSNPN and CDR2 SVGIG (reference sequence). The junction had 6 bases not matched to a gene; V was cut back by 2 bases and J by 10 bases. CDR3 bases: TGTGCCTGGAGTTCCGGGACAGGGAAATCACCCCTCCACTTT. The encoded protein is CAWSSGTGKSPLHF.

The J gene is TRBJ2-2, the V gene TRBV9; a possible D gene is TRBD2 (6 bases). The V and J ends lost 0 bases and 5 bases respectively, with 14 bases between them. This CDR3 comprises 16 residues. Germline V lookup: CDR1 SGDLS, CDR2 YYNGEE. Here the CDR3 reads CASSVGPGEGTGELFF. Written as DNA, the CDR3 is TGTGCCAGCAGCGTAGGTCCGGGAGAAGGGACCGGGGAGCTGTTTTTT.

The chain employs TRBV28 and TRBJ1-3; D is possibly TRBD1 (5 bases). Germline V gives CDR1 MDHEN, CDR2 SYDVKM. The V and J ends lost 8 bases and 0 bases respectively, with 14 bases between them. CDR3 length: 15 residues. CDR3 in amino acids: CASRTTALSGNTIYF. For the CDR3, the DNA is TGTGCCAGCCGAACGACAGCCCTCTCTGGAAACACCATATATTTT.

V gene TRBV6-1 combines with J gene TRBJ1-1; the D gene is possibly TRBD1 (5 bases). This CDR3 has 13 amino acids. Trimming cost V 0 bases and J 5 bases, with 7 bases left between them. Germline values: CDR1 MNHNS, CDR2 SASEGT. The CDR3 is CASSEAAGTEAFF. In nucleotides, the CDR3 is TGTGCCAGCAGTGAAGCAGCAGGGACTGAAGCTTTCTTT.

The chain joins TRBV3-1 (or the pseudogene TRBV3-2) to TRBJ2-7; 8 bases fit TRBD2. V was pared by 5 bases and J by 0 bases, with 9 bases of the junction left unmatched. Germline V gives CDR1 LGHDT, CDR2 YNNKEL (reference sequence). The CDR3 extends over 16 amino acids. Written as DNA, the CDR3 is TGTGCCAGCAGCGAGAGGACTAGCAGAAGCTCCTACGAGCAGTACTTC. Translated, it gives CASSERTSRSSYEQYF.